What follows are 10 T cell receptor beta chains derived from one specimen sequenced in a study of blood T cell repertoires in COVID-19 (dated by TCRdb to between 2020 and 2021). Receptors were amplified or captured by the immunoSEQ multiplex PCR assay. Entries here come from immuneACCESS through TCRdb and include only in-frame sequences with V and J called. Some clones fail to appear in such tables; in the studies checked, an unresolved V gene covers under half of the shortfall, and the cause of the remainder is unknown. Within this sample are about 92,000 clones, with around 72% of them counted one time only. Of the sample, approximately 25% is held by the ten largest clones. Material: peripheral blood. Receptor source: a woman in her sixties in a cohort sampled during active or convalescent COVID-19.

The chain joins TRBV2 to TRBJ2-2, with D hard to call. Trimming pared 1 base from V and 6 bases from J, leaving 9 bases between. CDR1 is SNHLY and CDR2 is FYNNEI in the germline V gene. The CDR3 runs to 14 residues. The CDR3 protein is CASSEEISPGELFF. For the CDR3, the DNA is TGTGCCAGCAGTGAAGAGATTAGCCCCGGGGAGCTGTTTTTT.

The chain recombines TRBV3-1 (or the pseudogene TRBV3-2) with TRBJ1-6; a possible D gene is TRBD1 (6 bases). The CDR3 length is 15 residues. Germline values: CDR1 LGHDT, CDR2 YNNKEL (reference sequence). Between the trimmed V and J ends, which lost 4 bases and 11 bases, there was a span of 18 bases. The CDR3 spells CASSPRTGSGTPLHF. In nucleotides, the CDR3 is TGTGCCAGCAGCCCGAGAACAGGGTCAGGGACACCCCTCCACTTT.

The V and J genes are TRBV5-4 and TRBJ1-2; 7 positions match TRBD1. CDR1 SGHNT and CDR2 YYREEE come from the germline V gene (reference sequence). V was clipped by 4 bases and J by 6 bases; unmatched bases: 12. This CDR3 is 15 amino acids long. The CDR3: CASSPFHRGGDGYTF. The CDR3 DNA reads TGTGCCAGCAGCCCTTTTCACAGGGGAGGCGATGGCTACACCTTC.

This sequence joins TRBV14 and TRBJ2-5; 9 nucleotides align to TRBD1. Looked up from germline, CDR1 is SGHDN and CDR2 is FVKESK. The CDR3 has 20 amino acids. After removal of 0 bases from V and 1 base from J, the junction contained 15 bases not matched to a gene. The CDR3 region has the DNA TGTGCCAGCAGCCAAGATGAGAACCGGGACAGGGTGATTGGCCAAGAGACCCAGTACTTC. It specifies CASSQDENRDRVIGQETQYF.

This clone was seen a handful of times. V is TRBV28 and J is TRBJ2-1, with D perhaps matching TRBD1 (6 bases). Germline-derived CDR1 and CDR2 are MDHEN and SYDVKM. CDR3 length: 15 amino acids. V shed 6 bases and J shed 2 bases, with 14 bases lying between them. The CDR3 loop is CASSSQGTTYNEQFF. The CDR3 DNA sequence: TGTGCCAGCAGCTCGCAGGGGACAACCTACAATGAGCAGTTCTTC.

The chain joins TRBV10-3 to TRBJ1-5; D might be TRBD1 (5 bases). Per the germline V gene, CDR1 is ENHRY and CDR2 is SYGVKD. V gave up 4 bases and J gave up 5 bases, with 12 bases separating them. This CDR3 contains 14 residues. DNA of the CDR3: TGTGCCATCAGTGGGGGCAGGGAATATCAGCCCCAGCATTTT. Amino acid sequence: CAISGGREYQPQHF.

The chain is built from TRBV2 and TRBJ2-1, with TRBD2 identical over 9 bases. Germline assignment: CDR1 SNHLY and CDR2 FYNNEI. The V gene end was trimmed by 6 bases and the J gene end by 3 bases; junction bases not matched to a gene: 6. The CDR3 spans 15 residues. Here the CDR3 DNA reads TGTGCCAGCAGCCTCGCAGCGGGGGGCTACAATGAGCAGTTCTTC. Protein sequence: CASSLAAGGYNEQFF. The full variable domain, completed using reference TRBV2 and TRBJ2-1, is EPEVTQTPSHQVTQMGQEVILRCVPISNHLYFYWYRQILGQKVEFLVSFYNNEISEKSEIFDDQFSVERPDGSNFTLKIRSTKLEDSAMYFCASSLAAGGYNEQFFGPGTRLTVL.

This clone appeared a single time. V is TRBV7-6 and J is TRBJ2-3; perhaps TRBD2 as D (5 bases). The CDR3 loop spans 16 amino acids. CDR1 is SGHVS, CDR2 FNYEAQ, per germline. Trimming pared 2 bases from V and 2 bases from J, leaving 14 bases between. CDR3 amino acids: CASSLFVEGDTDTQYF. The CDR3 DNA reads TGTGCCAGCAGCTTATTTGTCGAGGGTGACACAGATACGCAGTATTTT.

The chain recombines TRBV18 with TRBJ1-6; TRBD1 matches 7 bases. Trimming removed 3 bases from V and 0 bases from J; junction bases left unmatched: 5. The CDR3 totals 17 residues. Germline lookup yields CDR1 KGHSH and CDR2 LQKENI. The CDR3: CASSPGDRSSYNSPLHF. The CDR3 nucleotides are TGTGCCAGCTCACCTGGGGACAGAAGCTCCTATAATTCACCCCTCCACTTT.

This clone came up many times. This chain joins TRBV5-1 and TRBJ2-1; D unclear. The CDR3 is 16 amino acids. V was cut by 7 bases and J by 8 bases, with 25 bases left in between. CDR1 is SGHRS, CDR2 YFSETQ, per germline. CDR3 amino acids: CASGPNRGSVEDEQFF. In nucleotides, the CDR3 is TGCGCCAGCGGCCCCAATCGCGGTTCCGTAGAGGATGAGCAGTTCTTC.